The entry below describes one TCR beta chain. The antigen remains undetermined. The sample is drawn from a study of cytomegalovirus exposure and HLA in healthy donors. Study at large: The roughly 670 first-cohort repertoires and the 95 to 150 validation repertoires shared the same platform, a later analysis reported.

TCRdb keeps only in-frame clones here, not all; method: immunoSEQ multiplex PCR. The sample carries about 160,000 clones, around four fifths recorded once. Whole-study findings and limits: In vitro testing confirmed three CMV-associated chains as specific for CMV antigens. Most TCR sequences showed up rarely, but some public TCRs showed up in many donors.

V was clipped by 0 bases and J by 4 bases, with 5 bases between them. This CDR3 is built from 12 residues. The germline gives CDR1 SGDLS, CDR2 YYNGEE. This rearrangement joins TRBV9 to TRBJ2-7; no definite D call. This TCR derives from a man younger than 45 in good health and CMV-seropositive. Sequenced sample: PBMCs. CDR3 sequence (DNA): TGTGCCAGCAGCGTAGATGAGTACGAGCAGTACTTC. This sequence encodes CASSVDEYEQYF. The entire variable domain, with the rest obtained from reference TRBV9 and TRBJ2-7, is as follows: DSGVTQTPKHLITATGQRVTLRCSPRSGDLSVYWYQQSLDQGLQFLIQYYNGEERAKGNILERFSAQQFPDLHSELNLSSLELGDSALYFCASSVDEYEQYFGPGTRLTVT.